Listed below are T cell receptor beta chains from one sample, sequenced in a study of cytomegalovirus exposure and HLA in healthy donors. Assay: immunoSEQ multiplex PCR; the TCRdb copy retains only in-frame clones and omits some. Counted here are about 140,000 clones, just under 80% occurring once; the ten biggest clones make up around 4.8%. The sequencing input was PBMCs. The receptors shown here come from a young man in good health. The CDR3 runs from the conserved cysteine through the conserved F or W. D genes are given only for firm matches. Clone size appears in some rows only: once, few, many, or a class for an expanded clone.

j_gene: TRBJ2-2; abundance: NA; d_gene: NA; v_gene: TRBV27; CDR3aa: CASSRLEGNTGELFF; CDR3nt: TGTGCCAGCAGCCGCCTCGAGGGGAACACCGGGGAGCTGTTTTTT
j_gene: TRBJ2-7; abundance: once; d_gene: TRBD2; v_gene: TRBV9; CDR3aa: CASSVAPGGAGGDEQYF; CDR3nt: TGTGCCAGCAGCGTAGCCCCCGGGGGGGCGGGAGGGGACGAGCAGTACTTC
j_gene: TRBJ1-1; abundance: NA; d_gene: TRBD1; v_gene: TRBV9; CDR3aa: CASSPRDPGGRAFF; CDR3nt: TGTGCCAGCAGCCCCCGAGACCCAGGGGGCAGAGCTTTCTTT
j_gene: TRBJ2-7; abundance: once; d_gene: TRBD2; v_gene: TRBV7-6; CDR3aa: CASSLDPSGYEQYF; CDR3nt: TGTGCCAGCAGCTTAGACCCTAGCGGCTACGAGCAGTACTTC
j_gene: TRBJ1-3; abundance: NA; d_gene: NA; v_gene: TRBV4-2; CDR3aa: CAAGPGGSGNTIYF; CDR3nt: TGTGCCGCAGGGCCGGGGGGCTCTGGAAACACCATATATTTT
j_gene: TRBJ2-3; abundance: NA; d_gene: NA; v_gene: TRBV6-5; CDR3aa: CASSPYYGTTDTQYF; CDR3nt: TGTGCCAGCAGTCCCTATTATGGGACAACAGATACGCAGTATTTT
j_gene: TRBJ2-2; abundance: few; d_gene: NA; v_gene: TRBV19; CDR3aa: CASSMPGHPANTGELFF; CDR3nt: TGTGCCAGTAGTATGCCGGGACACCCGGCGAACACCGGGGAGCTGTTTTTT
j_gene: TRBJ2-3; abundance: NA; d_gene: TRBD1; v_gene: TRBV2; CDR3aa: CASRPLDRGTDTQYF; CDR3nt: TGTGCCAGCAGGCCCTTGGACAGGGGCACAGATACGCAGTATTTT
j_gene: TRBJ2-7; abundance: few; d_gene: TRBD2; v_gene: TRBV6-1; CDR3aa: CASTLTSGSSQQYF; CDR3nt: TGTGCCAGCACCCTGACTAGCGGGAGTTCCCAGCAGTACTTC
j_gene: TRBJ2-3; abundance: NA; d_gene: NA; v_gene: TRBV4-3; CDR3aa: CASSHERQGGEDTQYF; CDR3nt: TGCGCCAGCAGCCATGAGAGACAGGGAGGTGAAGATACGCAGTATTTT
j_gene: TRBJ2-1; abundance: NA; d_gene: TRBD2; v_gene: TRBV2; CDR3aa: CASPRESSYNEQFF; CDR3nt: TGTGCCAGCCCGCGGGAGAGCTCCTACAATGAGCAGTTCTTC
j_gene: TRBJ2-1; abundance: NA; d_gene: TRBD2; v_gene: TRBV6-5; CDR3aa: CASSSLAGASYNEQFF; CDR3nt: TGTGCCAGCAGTTCCCTAGCGGGAGCCTCCTACAATGAGCAGTTCTTC
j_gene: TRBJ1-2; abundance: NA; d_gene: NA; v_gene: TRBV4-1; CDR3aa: CASSQVGSREFGYTF; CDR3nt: TGCGCCAGCAGCCAAGTTGGGTCGCGGGAGTTTGGCTACACCTTC
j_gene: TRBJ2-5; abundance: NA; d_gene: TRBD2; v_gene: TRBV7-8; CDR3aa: CASNNMGRGSQETQYF; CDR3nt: TGTGCCAGCAACAATATGGGGCGCGGGAGCCAAGAGACCCAGTACTTC
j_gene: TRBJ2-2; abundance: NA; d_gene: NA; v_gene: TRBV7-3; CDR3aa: CASSPNTGELFF; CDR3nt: TGTGCCAGCAGCCCTAACACCGGGGAGCTGTTTTTT
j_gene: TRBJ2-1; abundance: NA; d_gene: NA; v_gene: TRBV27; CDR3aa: CASSLTGSSYNEQFF; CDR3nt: TGTGCCAGCAGTTTGACGGGGAGCTCCTACAATGAGCAGTTCTTC
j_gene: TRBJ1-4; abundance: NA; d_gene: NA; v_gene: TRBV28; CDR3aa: CASSLGGTIREKLFF; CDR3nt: TGTGCCAGCAGTCTTGGGGGGACGATCCGTGAAAAACTGTTTTTT
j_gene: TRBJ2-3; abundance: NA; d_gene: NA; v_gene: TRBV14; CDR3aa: CASSPYRGSSTDTQYF; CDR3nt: TGTGCCAGCAGTCCTTATAGGGGATCTAGCACAGATACGCAGTATTTT
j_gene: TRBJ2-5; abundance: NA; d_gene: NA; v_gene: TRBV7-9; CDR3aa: CASSLNSQETQYF; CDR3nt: TGTGCCAGCAGCTTAAACAGCCAAGAGACCCAGTACTTC
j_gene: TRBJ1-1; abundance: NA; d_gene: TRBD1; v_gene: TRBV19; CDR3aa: CASTLGQANTEAFF; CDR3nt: TGTGCCAGTACCCTGGGACAGGCGAACACTGAAGCTTTCTTT
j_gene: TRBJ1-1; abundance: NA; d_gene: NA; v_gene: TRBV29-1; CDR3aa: CSVDGVSNTEAFF; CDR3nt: TGCAGCGTTGACGGGGTCTCGAACACTGAAGCTTTCTTT
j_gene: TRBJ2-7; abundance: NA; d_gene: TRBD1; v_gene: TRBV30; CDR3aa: CAWNSGTGVGEQYF; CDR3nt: TGTGCCTGGAACTCCGGGACAGGGGTTGGCGAGCAGTACTTC